The 15 T cell receptor beta chains below all came from one sample that was sequenced in a study of cytomegalovirus exposure and HLA in healthy donors. Primers: 60 Vbeta forward and 13 Jbeta reverse. Sequencing used immunoSEQ multiplex PCR; TCRdb keeps in-frame clones, though not all of them. The sample gives about 200,000 clones, more than 80% of which show up once; 2.9% is in the top ten. Input material: PBMCs. The receptors derive from a man aged 30 to 45 in good health and CMV-seronegative.

The gene calls are TRBV28 and TRBJ1-1; D not resolved. Germline V gene lookup returns CDR1 MDHEN and CDR2 SYDVKM. V was cut by 5 bases and J by 6 bases, with 19 bases left in between. The CDR3 length is 15 residues. The CDR3 reads CASSPGEEEHAEAFF. The CDR3 nucleotides read TGTGCCAGCAGTCCCGGGGAGGAAGAACACGCTGAAGCTTTCTTT.

This clone was seen only once. This chain connects TRBV7-9 to TRBJ2-7, with a tentative D call TRBD1 (5 bases). The CDR3 extends over 12 amino acids. The germline CDR1 and CDR2 sequences are SEHNR and FQNEAQ (reference sequence). Between the trimmed V and J ends, which lost 2 bases and 3 bases, there was a span of 5 bases. The chain's CDR3 is CASSLQGYEQYF. CDR3 sequence (DNA): TGTGCCAGCAGCTTACAGGGCTACGAGCAGTACTTC.

The chain carries TRBV5-6 and TRBJ2-7, with D perhaps matching TRBD2 (5 bases). The CDR3 runs to 13 residues. Looked up from germline, CDR1 is SGHDT and CDR2 is YYEEEE. V was trimmed by 4 bases and J by 2 bases, leaving 10 bases between them. The CDR3: CASSLSGTYEQYF. The CDR3 region has the DNA TGTGCCAGCAGCCTGTCGGGGACCTACGAGCAGTACTTC.

The chain recombines TRBV13 with TRBJ2-2, with a possible D match to TRBD1 (5 bases). The V gene's germline CDR1 is PRHDT and CDR2 FYEKMQ (reference sequence). Trimming stripped 6 bases from V and 5 bases from J, with 16 bases between. The CDR3 runs to 15 residues. CDR3 in amino acids: CASSPPAGFTGELFF. In nucleotides, the CDR3 is TGTGCCAGCAGTCCACCTGCAGGGTTTACCGGGGAGCTGTTTTTT.

The V call is TRBV4-1, the J call TRBJ1-1; no definite D call. The CDR3 runs to 16 residues. Germline V gene lookup returns CDR1 MGHRA and CDR2 YSYEKL. Trimming cost V 5 bases and J 1 base, with 17 bases left between them. CDR3 sequence (DNA): TGCGCCAGCAGCTCAGACCACTTTACAGCGAACACTGAAGCTTTCTTT. Translated, it gives CASSSDHFTANTEAFF.

The chain carries TRBV11-2 and TRBJ1-2; unclear D gene. The CDR3 runs 14 residues. Germline V gives CDR1 SGHAT, CDR2 FQNNGV. Trimming took 1 base from V and 4 from J, leaving 10 bases between them. The CDR3 DNA reads as TGTGCCAGCAGCTTAGGGTCGGACTCCTATGGCTACACCTTC. As protein: CASSLGSDSYGYTF.

The V call is TRBV5-1, the J call TRBJ1-1; maybe TRBD1 (6 bases). Germline V gives CDR1 SGHRS, CDR2 YFSETQ. The CDR3 has 15 amino acids. V was cut by 0 bases and J by 4 bases, with 13 bases left in between. CDR3 protein: CASSLVQGSGTEAFF. The CDR3 region has the DNA TGCGCCAGCAGCTTGGTGCAGGGGAGTGGCACTGAAGCTTTCTTT.

This chain links TRBV7-2 with TRBJ1-5; D gene unclear. CDR1 is SGHTA and CDR2 is FQGNSA in the germline V gene. Trimming pared 5 bases from V and 2 bases from J, leaving 7 bases between. The CDR3 consists of 13 residues. The CDR3 loop is CASSSGGNQPQHF. The CDR3 bases are TGTGCCAGCAGCAGCGGGGGCAATCAGCCCCAGCATTTT.

CDR3 sequence reads: CASSLGTTGPREQYF. The CDR3 region has the DNA TGTGCCAGCAGCTTGGGAACGACAGGACCCCGCGAGCAGTACTTC. The chain uses TRBV5-4 and TRBJ2-7, with D maybe TRBD1 (6 bases). V dropped 0 bases and J dropped 6 bases, with 16 bases sitting between them. This CDR3 region has 15 residues. Germline assignment: CDR1 SGHNT and CDR2 YYREEE (reference sequence). The entire variable domain, with the rest obtained from reference TRBV5-4 and TRBJ2-7, is as follows: ETGVTQSPTHLIKTRGQQVTLRCSSQSGHNTVSWYQQALGQGPQFIFQYYREEENGRGNFPPRFSGLQFPNYSSELNVNALELDDSALYLCASSLGTTGPREQYFGPGTRLTVT.

The rearrangement links TRBV5-1 to TRBJ2-1; 9 bases map to TRBD2. This CDR3 is built from 14 residues. With V trimmed by 0 bases and J by 9 bases, 4 bases remained unmatched. CDR1 SGHRS and CDR2 YFSETQ come from the germline V gene. CDR3 in DNA: TGCGCCAGCAGCTTGGGCGGGGGGGCCAGTGAGCAGTTCTTC. As protein: CASSLGGGASEQFF.

The rearrangement joins TRBV6-5 to TRBJ1-3, with D maybe TRBD1 (5 bases). The ends were cut back, 4 bases at V and 0 bases at J, with 7 bases in the middle. The germline gives CDR1 MNHEY, CDR2 SVGAGI. The CDR3 covers 14 residues. This CDR3 reads CASSWGGSGNTIYF. In DNA form, the CDR3 reads TGTGCCAGCAGTTGGGGCGGCTCTGGAAACACCATATATTTT.

This clone was found once. The rearrangement links TRBV29-1 to TRBJ2-7; D gene ambiguous. Germline-derived CDR1 and CDR2 are SQVTM and ANQGSEA. V dropped 5 bases and J dropped 12 bases, with 20 bases sitting between them. This CDR3 has 12 amino acids. CDR3 in amino acids: CSVLSGSSQWYF. CDR3 coding DNA: TGCAGCGTTCTATCGGGTTCGTCGCAGTGGTACTTC.

The chain recombines TRBV5-6 with TRBJ2-5; D remains ambiguous. V lost 6 bases and J lost 1, with 13 bases in between. Germline V CDR1 and CDR2: SGHDT, YYEEEE. This CDR3 has 14 residues. The CDR3 loop is CASKRFEIQETQYF. In DNA, the CDR3 is TGTGCCAGCAAGAGATTCGAGATCCAAGAGACCCAGTACTTC.

This clone was observed a few times. The chain carries TRBV28 and TRBJ2-5; 7 positions match TRBD1. The DNA end lines up better with TRBJ2-7; the J call may be wrong. In germline, CDR1 is MDHEN, CDR2 SYDVKM. The CDR3 sequence is 15 residues long. CDR3 nucleotides: TGTGCCAGCAGTTTTCCGACAGGGTCCTACTACGAGCAGTACTTC. This encodes CASSFPTGSYYEQYF.

CDR3 nucleotides: TGTGCCACCAGCAGAGAAGGAGTCGGGCAGGGGAGCTATGGCTACACCTTC. Translating gives CATSREGVGQGSYGYTF. This chain links TRBV15 with TRBJ1-2, with D perhaps matching TRBD1 (6 bases). CDR3 length equals 17 residues. V dropped 0 bases and J dropped 4 bases, with 18 bases sitting between them. Germline V gene data show CDR1 as LNHNV and CDR2 as YYDKDF (reference sequence).